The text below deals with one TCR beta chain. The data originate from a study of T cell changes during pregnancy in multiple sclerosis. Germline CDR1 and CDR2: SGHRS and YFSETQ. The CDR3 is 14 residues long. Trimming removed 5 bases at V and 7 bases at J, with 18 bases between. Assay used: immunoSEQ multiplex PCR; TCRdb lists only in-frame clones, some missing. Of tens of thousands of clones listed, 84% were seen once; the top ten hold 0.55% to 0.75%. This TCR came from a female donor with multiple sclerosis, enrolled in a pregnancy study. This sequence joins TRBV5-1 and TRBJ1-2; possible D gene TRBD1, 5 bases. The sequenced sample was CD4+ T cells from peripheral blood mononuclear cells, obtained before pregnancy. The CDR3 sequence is CASRANGDSSGYTF. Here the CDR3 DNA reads TGCGCCAGCAGGGCGAATGGGGACTCTTCTGGCTACACCTTC. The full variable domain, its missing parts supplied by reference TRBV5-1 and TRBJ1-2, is KAGVTQTPRYLIKTRGQQVTLSCSPISGHRSVSWYQQTPGQGLQFLFEYFSETQRNKGNFPGRFSGRQFSNSRSEMNVSTLELGDSALYLCASRANGDSSGYTFGSGTRLTVV.